The 16 T cell receptor beta chains given below trace back to one sample, sequenced in a study of T cell repertoires in cytomegalovirus infection. These receptors lack a known antigen. Each CDR3 protein gets one entry after TCRdb re-called the reads with MiXCR. The repertoire holds around 39,000 distinct CDR3 sequences, with less than 60% as singletons. The source was CD8+ T cells from cultured PBMCs, collected from culture after CMV antigen stimulation. These receptors were collected from a human donor in good health (CMV status not recorded). Some clones in this sample may be carry-over from other donors' samples.

The rearrangement joins TRBV2 to TRBJ1-5; D is possibly TRBD1 (5 bases). V gave up 5 bases and J gave up 3 bases, with 14 bases separating them. The CDR3 contains 15 residues. Germline assignment: CDR1 SNHLY and CDR2 FYNNEI. CDR3 region: CASSYRSVNNQPQHF. CDR3 coding DNA: TGTGCCAGCAGTTACAGGTCGGTAAACAATCAGCCCCAGCATTTT.

This clonotype has just a few counts. V gene TRBV7-9 combines with J gene TRBJ2-3, with 11 bases identical to TRBD2. V gave up 4 bases and J gave up 2 bases; unmatched junction bases: 8. There are 17 residues in the CDR3. The germline CDR1 and CDR2 sequences are SEHNR and FQNEAQ (reference sequence). Here the CDR3 reads CASSSRLAGTNTDTQYF. Here the CDR3 DNA reads TGTGCCAGCAGCTCAAGACTAGCGGGGACGAACACAGATACGCAGTATTTT. The full variable domain, its missing parts supplied by reference TRBV7-9 and TRBJ2-3, is DTGVSQNPRHKITKRGQNVTFRCDPISEHNRLYWYRQTLGQGPEFLTYFQNEAQLEKSRLLSDRFSAERPKGSFSTLEIQRTEQGDSAMYLCASSSRLAGTNTDTQYFGPGTRLTVL.

This clonotype has just a few counts. The gene calls are TRBV7-8 and TRBJ2-1; D possibly uses TRBD1 or TRBD2 (5 bases each). In germline, CDR1 is SGHVS, CDR2 FQNEAQ. Trimming took off 5 bases at V and 7 bases at J, with 18 bases between the two ends. CDR3 size: 15 residues. This CDR3 is CASSHGGGNPNEQFF. The CDR3 nucleotides read TGTGCCAGCAGCCATGGGGGTGGGAATCCTAATGAGCAGTTCTTC. The variable domain in full, completed from reference TRBV7-8 and TRBJ2-1, reads GAGVSQSPRYKVAKRGQDVALRCDPISGHVSLFWYQQALGQGPEFLTYFQNEAQLDKSGLPSDRFFAERPEGSVSTLKIQRTQQEDSAVYLCASSHGGGNPNEQFFGPGTRLTVL.

The chain joins TRBV6-1 to TRBJ2-3, with TRBD2 identical over 9 bases. Unmatched junction bases numbered 8, after V lost 6 bases and J lost 4 bases. Germline loops: CDR1 MNHNS, CDR2 SASEGT. CDR3 length: 15 amino acids. CDR3 loop: CASRMGLAGSDTQYF. The CDR3 DNA sequence: TGTGCCAGCAGGATGGGCCTAGCGGGGTCAGATACGCAGTATTTT.

This rearrangement joins TRBV11-2 to TRBJ2-2; D not resolved. The germline V and J ends were trimmed by 3 bases and 0 bases, with 8 bases remaining between them. The CDR3 consists of 15 residues. The germline gives CDR1 SGHAT, CDR2 FQNNGV. The CDR3 nucleotides are TGTGCCAGCAGCTTGCAGGAGTCGAACACCGGGGAGCTGTTTTTT. Protein product: CASSLQESNTGELFF.

The chain combines TRBV20-1 with TRBJ1-2; D call uncertain. The V gene's germline CDR1 is DFQATT and CDR2 SNEGSKA (reference sequence). CDR3 length: 13 amino acids. Trimming took 5 bases from V and 1 from J, leaving 11 bases between them. The CDR3 DNA sequence: TGCAGTGCTCTTACGACTGTTAACTATGGCTACACCTTC. It specifies CSALTTVNYGYTF.

This clonotype was seen more than once but under ten times. V is TRBV29-1 and J is TRBJ1-2; D is unresolved. The CDR3 runs 16 residues. The V end lost 5 bases, the J end lost 2 bases, and 21 bases lay between the germline ends. CDR1 and CDR2 from the germline V gene are SQVTM and ANQGSEA. The DNA of the CDR3 is TGCAGCGTTTATGGGGTGCTCGGTGTCGAGAACTATGGCTACACCTTC. Amino acid sequence: CSVYGVLGVENYGYTF.

The chain joins TRBV27 to TRBJ1-5; TRBD1 aligns across 10 bases. Per the germline V gene, CDR1 is MNHEY and CDR2 is SMNVEV (reference sequence). The CDR3 covers 15 residues. J lost 7 bases, V lost 3 bases, and 6 bases had no gene match. CDR3 protein: CASSFDRGRGQPQHF. Written as DNA, the CDR3 is TGTGCCAGCAGTTTCGACAGGGGGCGGGGGCAGCCCCAGCATTTT.

The rearrangement uses TRBV4-1 and TRBJ2-2; TRBD2 might be the D (5 bases). The CDR3 spans 13 residues. The V gene's germline CDR1 is MGHRA and CDR2 YSYEKL. The germline V and J ends were trimmed by 4 bases and 8 bases, with 11 bases remaining between them. CDR3 sequence reads: CASSPLGAGELFF. In nucleotides, the CDR3 is TGCGCCAGCAGCCCCCTGGGAGCAGGGGAGCTGTTTTTT.

This clonotype is a singleton in its sample. The V gene is TRBV19, the J gene TRBJ2-7, with a possible D match to TRBD1 (7 bases). Trimming took 3 bases from V and 4 from J, leaving 19 bases between them. The CDR3 spans 16 residues. Germline CDR1 LNHDA, CDR2 SQIVND (reference sequence). Here the CDR3 reads CASSIGGDSFLYEQYF. The CDR3 bases are TGTGCCAGTAGTATCGGAGGGGACAGTTTCCTTTACGAGCAGTACTTC.

The gene calls are TRBV20-1 and TRBJ1-2; 7 bases match TRBD1. Germline V gene data show CDR1 as DFQATT and CDR2 as SNEGSKA (reference sequence). The CDR3 contains 15 residues. The V segment lost 0 bases and the J segment 2 bases; nucleotides outside the gene matches: 6. CDR3 residues: CSARDPGQANYGYTF. The CDR3 DNA sequence: TGCAGTGCTAGAGACCCCGGACAGGCCAACTATGGCTACACCTTC.

The chain has TRBV12-3 or TRBV12-4 and TRBJ2-7; D tentatively fits TRBD1 or TRBD2 (5 bases each). There are 17 residues in the CDR3. Trimming removed 3 bases at V and 7 bases at J, with 25 bases between. The DNA of the CDR3 is TGTGCCAGCAGTTTGTCTTCCAGCTCGGGACCCCGGGGAGAGCAGTACTTC. The encoded protein is CASSLSSSSGPRGEQYF.

The chain combines TRBV24-1 with TRBJ1-1, with D possibly matching TRBD1 (5 bases). The length of the CDR3 is 14 residues. Germline V gene sequence: CDR1 KGHDR, CDR2 SFDVKD. V lost 5 bases and J 0 bases, leaving 9 bases between the germline ends. The CDR3 sequence is CATSGSGMNTEAFF. The CDR3 nucleotides are TGTGCCACCAGTGGTTCAGGGATGAACACTGAAGCTTTCTTT.

This clonotype was counted many times. The rearrangement uses TRBV4-2 and TRBJ1-1, with D hard to call. The germline V gene has CDR1 LGHNA and CDR2 YNFKEQ. Trimming shortened V by 3 bases and J by 4 bases, and 12 bases separated the two germline ends. CDR3 length equals 14 residues. Here the CDR3 reads CASSHTRVRTEAFF. The CDR3 nucleotides are TGTGCCAGCAGCCACACAAGGGTACGCACTGAAGCTTTCTTT.

This chain links TRBV19 with TRBJ1-1; a weak D match, TRBD1 (6 bases). Germline V gene data show CDR1 as LNHDA and CDR2 as SQIVND (reference sequence). The CDR3 runs to 14 residues. Trimming removed 6 bases at V and 1 base at J, with 12 bases between. The CDR3 protein is CASRWGAANTEAFF. The CDR3 DNA is TGTGCCAGTAGGTGGGGGGCCGCGAACACTGAAGCTTTCTTT.

The sample holds many counts of this clonotype. CDR3: CASSLVQGAGTEAFF. CDR3 in DNA: TGTGCCAGCAGCTTAGTTCAGGGGGCCGGTACTGAAGCTTTCTTT. This chain links TRBV7-2 with TRBJ1-1; 8 bases map to TRBD1. With 1 base clipped from V and 5 bases from J, the junction kept 6 bases outside the gene matches. CDR1 SGHTA and CDR2 FQGNSA come from the germline V gene. The CDR3 spans 15 residues.